The sequence of this T cell receptor (beta chain) was determined in a study of blood T cell repertoires in COVID-19 (dated by TCRdb to 2020 to 2022). Background for the entire study: Samples covering the acute and convalescent phases of COVID-19 were provided by collaborators in the United States, Italy and Spain. The prospective study material was composed of cDNA or gDNA derived from T cells, B-cell-depleted T cells, or PBMCs. Deeply sampled blood TCRbeta repertoires from subjects exposed to, actively infected with, or recovered from COVID-19 were included in the dataset. The repertoires were released in a freely available public database meant as a resource for research on the immune response to SARS-CoV-2. The samples were drawn from two sources: the first 160 participants of the ongoing ImmuneRACE study, and fewer than 1,500 subjects contributed by 6 global collaborators. Sample metadata almost always included a de-identified subject ID, COVID-19 status, age in years and sex. Where available, HLA class I and class II types were obtained from metadata supplied by the sample provider rather than from assay-based typing. Study-wide findings and limitations: The quantity of clinical and demographic metadata differed by source and by participant and was supplied without curation.

The CDR3 sequence holds 13 residues, the cysteine and phenylalanine included. The only DNA kept is the CDR3, 39 bases in frame from the first base. CDR1 and CDR2, looked up from the germline V gene (reference sequence), are LGHDT and YNNKEL. Clipping removes 3 bases from V and 6 bases from J, with 4 as the unmatched junction base count. On this clone itself: Its antigen remains unidentified. No base qualities exist here, and no much larger clone lies one base off it.

Collaborating institutions collected whole blood in K2EDTA tubes following their own protocols. For TCRbeta analysis, collaborators shipped samples as frozen whole blood, isolated PBMCs, or DNA extracted from either of those sample types. The immunoSEQ Assay, a bias-controlled multiplex PCR, was used to amplify TCRbeta CDR3 regions from genomic DNA. Processing in the source paper ran as follows. The number of nucleated cells in each sample was estimated from the amplification of reference gene primers within the assay. Sequence reads were collapsed and filtered to measure the absolute abundance of every unique TCRbeta CDR3 rearrangement. For each sample, productive Simpson clonality was calculated as the square root of Simpson's diversity index across productive rearrangements. Drawn from immuneACCESS, this table holds only the in-frame rearrangements with V and J called that TCRdb kept. Clones are partly lost; checked studies trace under half to an unresolved V gene and leave the rest unexplained. V, J and clone size reflect that table, while D and trimming were determined from the DNA. For this sample the table gives about 200,000 clones, of which 85% to 90% were detected only once. The ten largest make up roughly 1.6% of the sample.

This clonotype originated in a man between 18 and 35 years old with active or convalescent COVID-19. Recombination linked TRBV3-1 (or the pseudogene TRBV3-2) to TRBJ1-2; 7 central nucleotides agree with TRBD1. The specimen was peripheral blood. The nucleotides are TGTGCCAGCAGCCACCGACAGGGCCATGGCTACACCTTC. Its coded protein is CASSHRQGHGYTF.